The clone carrying this T cell receptor beta chain showed up just a few times. Its target is unknown. These data are taken from a study of naive and memory T cell subsets. Study-wide points: TCR abundance followed a power law differing between naive and memory subsets.

Germline CDR1 reads LNHDA; CDR2 reads SQIVND (reference sequence). The ends were cut back, 7 bases at V and 0 bases at J, with 17 bases in the middle. This CDR3 is 16 amino acids long. Two oligonucleotides, mixed equimolar, formed the beta constant-region primer covering TRBC1 and TRBC2. TCRdb re-called the UMI-ligation and nested PCR reads through MiXCR, storing one row per CDR3 protein. The sample has 130,000 to 150,000 distinct CDR3 sequences; about 17% are singletons. The sample comprised naive CD4+ T cells from blood. The chain is built from TRBV19 and TRBJ2-3, with D perhaps matching TRBD2 (5 bases). The source is a human donor in good health. This chain's CDR3 is CASTPIGLLSTDTQYF. The CDR3 nucleotides read TGTGCCAGTACCCCGATCGGACTCTTGAGCACAGATACGCAGTATTTT. The full variable domain, in which reference TRBV19 and TRBJ2-3 provide the parts outside the CDR3, is DGGITQSPKYLFRKEGQNVTLSCEQNLNHDAMYWYRQDPGQGLRLIYYSQIVNDFQKGDIAEGYSVSREKKESFPLTVTSAQKNPTAFYLCASTPIGLLSTDTQYFGPGTRLTVL.